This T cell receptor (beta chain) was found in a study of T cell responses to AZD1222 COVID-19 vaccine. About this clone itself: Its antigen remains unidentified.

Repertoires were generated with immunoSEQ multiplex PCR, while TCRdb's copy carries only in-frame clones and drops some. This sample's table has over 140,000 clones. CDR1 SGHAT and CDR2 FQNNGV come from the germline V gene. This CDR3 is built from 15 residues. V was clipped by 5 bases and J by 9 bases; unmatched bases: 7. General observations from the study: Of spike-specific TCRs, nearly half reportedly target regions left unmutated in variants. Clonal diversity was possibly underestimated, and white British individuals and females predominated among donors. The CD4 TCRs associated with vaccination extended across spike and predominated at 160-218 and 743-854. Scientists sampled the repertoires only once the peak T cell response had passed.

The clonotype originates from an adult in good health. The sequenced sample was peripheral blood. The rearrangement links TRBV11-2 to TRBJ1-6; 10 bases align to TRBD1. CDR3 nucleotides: TGTGCCAGCAGCGCCAGGACAGGGGGAAGTTCACCCCTCCACTTT. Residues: CASSARTGGSSPLHF.